The sequence of this T cell receptor beta chain was determined in a study of CD4 T cells in relation to SARS-CoV-2 and coronaviruses. On the study more broadly: No peptide or an HIV-1 Nef peptide pool served as negative control.

About this clone itself: No antigen is known for it.

This CDR3 comprises 19 residues. V dropped 2 bases and J dropped 0 bases, with 21 bases sitting between them. CDR1 and CDR2 (germline): KGHSH, LQKENI. The protocol was immunoSEQ multiplex PCR, while the TCRdb copy is restricted to in-frame clones and leaves out a portion. The sample lists fewer than 20,000 clones, around 82% occurring once. Before the COVID-19 pandemic, during about 2011-2019, CD4+ T cells were taken from unexposed donors. The cells were cultured for around ten days before CD4+ T cells were isolated. As cell numbers allowed, unexposed-donor CD4+ T cells faced SARS-CoV-2 S/N and four cold-coronavirus spikes. Half the medium was replaced with IL-2 medium on days 3 and 7.

Sequenced: CD4+ T cells from PBMCs, cultured in vitro. The clonotype comes from a human donor in good health. The V call is TRBV18, the J call TRBJ2-3, with a tentative D call TRBD2 (5 bases). The CDR3 here is CASSPREFRTRSSTDTQYF. The CDR3 region has the DNA TGTGCCAGCTCACCAAGGGAGTTCAGGACCAGATCTAGCACAGATACGCAGTATTTT.